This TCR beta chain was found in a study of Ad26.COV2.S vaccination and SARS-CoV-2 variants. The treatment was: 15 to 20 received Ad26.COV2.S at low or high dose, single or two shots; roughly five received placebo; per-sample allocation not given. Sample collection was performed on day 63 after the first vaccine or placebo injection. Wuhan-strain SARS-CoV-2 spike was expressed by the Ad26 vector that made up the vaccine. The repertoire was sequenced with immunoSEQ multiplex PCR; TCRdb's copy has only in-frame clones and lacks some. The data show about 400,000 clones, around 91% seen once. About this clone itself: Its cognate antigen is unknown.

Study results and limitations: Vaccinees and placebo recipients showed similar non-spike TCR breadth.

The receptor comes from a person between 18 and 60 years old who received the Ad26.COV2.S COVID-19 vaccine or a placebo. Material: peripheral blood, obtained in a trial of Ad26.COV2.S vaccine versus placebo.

The DNA of the CDR3 is TGTGCCACCAGCAGAGACGTTCCCTACTACGCTTTCTTT. It translates to CATSRDVPYYAFF. This rearrangement joins TRBV15 to TRBJ1-1; no clear D. The CDR3 totals 13 residues. Germline CDR1 and CDR2: LNHNV and YYDKDF (reference sequence). The V end was cut by 0 bases, the J end by 11 bases, with 13 bases between.